This is a list of T cell receptor beta chains from one sample in a study of T-cell memory formation after mild COVID-19. One entry per CDR3 protein, called by TCRdb with MiXCR from the 5' RACE reads. The sample includes approximately 390,000 distinct CDR3 sequences, about 16% of them seen just once. The sample was PBMCs or a T cell subset sorted from them (not recorded which). Receptors were obtained from a man aged 18 to 29 who had mild COVID-19 (a few samples of this study predate the infection). Cell type and time point are not known. CDR3s leave out the opening cysteine and the closing phenylalanine or tryptophan. The order of the fields is V gene, J gene, CDR3 protein.

V: TRBV30
J: TRBJ1-6
CDR3: AWSPRDRDSPLH

V: TRBV20-1
J: TRBJ1-1
CDR3: SARVAWGGEAF

V: TRBV20-1
J: TRBJ2-7
CDR3: SARDSQLAGGIYEQY

V: TRBV18
J: TRBJ1-4
CDR3: ASSPGTGNGEKLF

V: TRBV4-3
J: TRBJ1-6
CDR3: ASSQDQQGNSPLH

V: TRBV5-1
J: TRBJ1-6
CDR3: ASSLTGEGSSPLH

V: TRBV7-9
J: TRBJ2-1
CDR3: ASSLYSGGYSYNEQF

V: TRBV12-3/TRBV12-4
J: TRBJ2-2
CDR3: ASSAHRGHDTGELF

V: TRBV7-9
J: TRBJ2-1
CDR3: ASSPAPGLAGGRSYNEQF

V: TRBV29-1
J: TRBJ2-7
CDR3: SVEDTDGSYEQY

V: TRBV5-5
J: TRBJ1-1
CDR3: ASVGQLEAF

V: TRBV5-1
J: TRBJ1-4
CDR3: ASSLEGTSKEKLF

V: TRBV29-1
J: TRBJ1-2
CDR3: SVGLPGQEASNYGYT

V: TRBV6-2/TRBV6-3
J: TRBJ2-3
CDR3: ASSFFSGSRTDTQY

V: TRBV7-9
J: TRBJ2-3
CDR3: ASSLDLGGDTQY

V: TRBV5-5
J: TRBJ2-1
CDR3: ASSSVGDFEQF

V: TRBV10-3
J: TRBJ2-1
CDR3: AITRDTAYNEQF

V: TRBV4-1
J: TRBJ1-1
CDR3: ASSHWQGAIDTEAF

V: TRBV12-3/TRBV12-4
J: TRBJ2-1
CDR3: ASSLGQGPYSYNEQF

V: TRBV9
J: TRBJ1-6
CDR3: ASSMTGGDSPLH

V: TRBV7-3
J: TRBJ2-2
CDR3: ASSLHPLQGAAGELF

V: TRBV29-1
J: TRBJ2-7
CDR3: SVETRTYEQY

V: TRBV2
J: TRBJ2-2
CDR3: ASNTRRNSGTGVVFTGELF

V: TRBV5-1
J: TRBJ1-1
CDR3: ASSASEGLYTEAF

V: TRBV11-2
J: TRBJ2-3
CDR3: ASSWISTDTQY